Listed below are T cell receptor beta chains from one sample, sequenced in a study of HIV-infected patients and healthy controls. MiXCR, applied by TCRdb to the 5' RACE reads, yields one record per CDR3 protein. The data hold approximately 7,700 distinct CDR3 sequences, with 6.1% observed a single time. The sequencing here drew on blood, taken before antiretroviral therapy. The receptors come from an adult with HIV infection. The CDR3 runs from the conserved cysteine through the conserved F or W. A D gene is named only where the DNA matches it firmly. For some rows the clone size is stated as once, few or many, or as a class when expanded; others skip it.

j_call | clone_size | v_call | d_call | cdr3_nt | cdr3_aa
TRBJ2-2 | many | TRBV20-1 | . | TGCAGTGCTAGGCAGTTTGTCACCGGGGAGCTGTTTTTT | CSARQFVTGELFF
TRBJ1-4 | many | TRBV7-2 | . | TGTGCCAGCAGCCGCGCGGAGGGCGAGCTGTTTTTT | CASSRAEGELFF
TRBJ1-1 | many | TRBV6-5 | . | TGTGCCAGCAGTTACTCAAGACATCTGAACACTGAAGCTTTCTTT | CASSYSRHLNTEAFF
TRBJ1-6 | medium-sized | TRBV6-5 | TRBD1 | TGTGCCAGCAGTTACCGGGACAGATATAATTCACCCCTCCACTTT | CASSYRDRYNSPLHF
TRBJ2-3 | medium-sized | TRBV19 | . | TGTGCCAGTAGTGTCCTTAGCACAGATACGCAGTATTTT | CASSVLSTDTQYF
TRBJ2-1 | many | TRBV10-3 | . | TGTGCCATCAGTGAGTCGGCGGGGGCGTCCTACAATGAGCAGTTCTTC | CAISESAGASYNEQFF
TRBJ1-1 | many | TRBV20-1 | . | TGCAGTGCCCTAATACAGGGTGAAGCTTTCTTT | CSALIQGEAFF
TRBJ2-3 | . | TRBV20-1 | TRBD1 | TGCAGTGCTAGAGATAGGCGGACAGGGGCAACAGATACGCAGTATTTT | CSARDRRTGATDTQYF
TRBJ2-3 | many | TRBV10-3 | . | TGTGCCATCAGTGAGAATCGGGTCACGGGCACAGATACGCAGTATTTT | CAISENRVTGTDTQYF
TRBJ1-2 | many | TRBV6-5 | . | TGTGCCAGCAGTACTGCTAGGGGAGTCTATGGCTACACCTTC | CASSTARGVYGYTF
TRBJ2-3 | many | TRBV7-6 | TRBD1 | TGTGCCAGCAGAGGACAGGGAGGTAGCACAGATACGCAGTATTTT | CASRGQGGSTDTQYF
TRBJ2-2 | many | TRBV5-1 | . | TGCGCCAGCAGCTTGGATTTACCCTCCTCTGGGTCGGGGGAGCTGTTTTTT | CASSLDLPSSGSGELFF
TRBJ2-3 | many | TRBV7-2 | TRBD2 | TGTGCCATCATAGCGGGGGGGCCAGGAGATACGCAGTATTTT | CAIIAGGPGDTQYF
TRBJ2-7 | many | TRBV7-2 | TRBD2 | TGTGCCAGCAGCGCCCCGGGACTAGCGGGGGGACGTGAGCAGTACTTC | CASSAPGLAGGREQYF
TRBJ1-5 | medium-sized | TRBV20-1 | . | TGCAGTGCTAGTCTCAGGAATAGCAATCAGCCCCAGCATTTT | CSASLRNSNQPQHF
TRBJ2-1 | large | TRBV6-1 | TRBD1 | TGTGCCAGCAGGTCCGACAGGGCCGCCTACAATGAGCAGTTCTTC | CASRSDRAAYNEQFF
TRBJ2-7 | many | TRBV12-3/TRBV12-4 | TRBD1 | TGTGCCAGCAGTCGGACAGGGTGGTCCTACGAGCAGTACTTC | CASSRTGWSYEQYF
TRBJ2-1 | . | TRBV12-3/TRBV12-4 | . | TGTGCCAGCAGTCCGTACCCTACCGCCTACAATGAGCAGTTCTTC | CASSPYPTAYNEQFF
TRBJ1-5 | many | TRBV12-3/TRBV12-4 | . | TGTGCCAGCAGTTTGGGCAGCAATCAGCCCCAGCATTTT | CASSLGSNQPQHF
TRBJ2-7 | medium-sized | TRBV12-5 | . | TGTGCTAGTGGACCCCTCAACGAGCAGTACTTC | CASGPLNEQYF
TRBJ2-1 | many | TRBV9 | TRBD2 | TGTGCCAGCAGCGTAGTGACGGGACTAGCGGGGGCAGCCTACAATGAGCAGTTCTTC | CASSVVTGLAGAAYNEQFF
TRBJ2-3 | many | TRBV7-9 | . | TGTGCCAGCAGCTTAGGGACAGAAAGCACAGATACGCAGTATTTT | CASSLGTESTDTQYF
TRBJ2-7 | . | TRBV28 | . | TGTGCCAGCAGTTTTTCCAGGACATTGAGCTCCTACGAGCAGTACTTC | CASSFSRTLSSYEQYF
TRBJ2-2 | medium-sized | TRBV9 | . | TGTGCCAGCAGCGTAGCTAGTGCCGAGAACACCGGGGAGCTGTTTTTT | CASSVASAENTGELFF
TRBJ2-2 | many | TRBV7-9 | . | TGTGCCAGCAGCTCCGACGCCGGGGAGCTGTTTTTT | CASSSDAGELFF
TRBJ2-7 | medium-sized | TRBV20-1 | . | TGCAGTGCTAGAGATGTTGACGGCGCCGAGCAGTACTTC | CSARDVDGAEQYF
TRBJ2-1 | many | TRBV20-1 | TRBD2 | TGCAGTGCTCCACGACTAGCGGGGGGGCAGCTCCACTACAATGAGCAGTTCTTC | CSAPRLAGGQLHYNEQFF
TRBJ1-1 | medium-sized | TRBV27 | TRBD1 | TGTGCCAGCCGGGCAGGGGGCATCACTGAAGCTTTCTTT | CASRAGGITEAFF
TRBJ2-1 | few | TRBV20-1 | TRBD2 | TGCAGTGCCGCGGGACTAGCGGGGGGGGACTACAATGAGCAGTTCTTC | CSAAGLAGGDYNEQFF
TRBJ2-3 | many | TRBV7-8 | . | TGTGCCAGCAGCTTTGGGAGTCTTGGACGCACAGATACGCAGTATTTT | CASSFGSLGRTDTQYF